The T cell receptor (beta chain) described here comes from a study of T cells after yellow fever vaccination. Whole-study findings and limits: A large majority of primary-vaccination clones showed up again after the booster (about 97% CD4, 85% to 90% CD8).

The CDR3 has 20 amino acids. Trimming removed 2 bases from V and 6 bases from J; junction bases left unmatched: 19. Germline-derived CDR1 and CDR2 are MNHEY and SVGEGT. TCRdb re-analysed the 5' RACE reads in MiXCR, keeping a single row per CDR3 protein. The profile shows around 350,000 distinct CDR3 sequences, 11% of them singletons. Turning to this clonotype: The target antigen is unknown.

V and J are TRBV6-2 or TRBV6-3 and TRBJ2-1, with 10 bases aligning to TRBD2. The TCR was taken from a man younger than 35 who received the YFV17D yellow fever vaccine. The source material was PBMCs, sampled on the day of the first yellow fever vaccination. The CDR3, as DNA: TGTGCCAGCAGTTACGAGCGGGGGACCTATAGCGGGGGGCCGTTCAATGAGCAGTTCTTC. Its translation is CASSYERGTYSGGPFNEQFF.